This T cell receptor beta chain was retrieved from a study of blood T cell repertoires in COVID-19. Overall study: Samples came from the United States, Italy and Spain, spanning acute and convalescent COVID-19. In each case, the material was cDNA or gDNA derived from T cells, B-cell-depleted T cells, or PBMCs.

How the authors handled the data: How many nucleated cells were present was estimated from reference gene primer amplification. Libraries were prepared by immunoSEQ multiplex PCR; TCRdb keeps only in-frame clonotypes and omits some of them. That table furnishes V, J and clone size, whereas the DNA furnished D and trimming. The sample gives 150,000 to 200,000 clones, 82% of which show up once; over 7.5% is in the top ten. This CDR3 has 17 amino acids. CDR1 is MNHNY and CDR2 is SVGAGI in the germline V gene (reference sequence). V dropped 5 bases and J dropped 2; count of bases not matched to a gene: 7.

The sequence came from a woman between 65 and 79 years old with acute or convalescent COVID-19. The chain employs TRBV6-6 and TRBJ2-1; 12 bases align to TRBD2. Sequenced: peripheral blood. The CDR3 region has the DNA TGTGCCAGCAGTCCCCACCTAGCGGGAGGGCCCTACAATGAGCAGTTCTTC. This sequence encodes CASSPHLAGGPYNEQFF.